These 10 T cell receptor beta chains originate from one sample sequenced in a study of CD8 T cells in ankylosing spondylitis. Each CDR3 protein gets one entry after TCRdb re-called the 5' RACE reads with MiXCR. The profile covers approximately 300,000 distinct CDR3 sequences, with less than 25% appearing a single time and roughly 3.6% taken by the ten largest. The sequenced sample was blood, either unsorted or a sorted T cell fraction (not recorded which). The receptors shown here come from a female donor with ankylosing spondylitis or in good health (not recorded which).

The table lists this clonotype with many counts. V and J are TRBV29-1 and TRBJ2-7; D is perhaps TRBD1 (5 bases). There are 13 residues in the CDR3. Germline V gene data show CDR1 as SQVTM and CDR2 as ANQGSEA. The ends were cut back, 0 bases at V and 2 bases at J, with 8 bases in the middle. In DNA, the CDR3 is TGCAGCGTTGAAGAGGCAGGGCCCTACGAGCAGTACTTC. Translation gives CSVEEAGPYEQYF.

This clonotype was seen a handful of times. This chain uses TRBV6-7 with TRBJ1-4; no reliable D call. TRBV6-7 is flagged as an ORF with uncertain function. The CDR3 loop spans 17 amino acids. Deletions cut 4 bases from V and 4 bases from J, with 19 bases between. This chain's CDR3 is CASSSRLSGSFNEKLFF. The DNA for the CDR3 is TGTGCCAGCAGTTCCCGCCTCTCAGGTTCGTTTAATGAAAAACTGTTTTTT.

CDR3 in DNA: TGTGCCAGCAGCCTACGTACCCGGGATGAGCAGTTCTTC. Translated, it gives CASSLRTRDEQFF. The rearrangement joins TRBV6-1 to TRBJ2-1; D is unclear. The CDR3 has 13 amino acids. Germline CDR1 MNHNS, CDR2 SASEGT. V was shortened by 6 bases and J by 8 bases, with 14 bases between the two germline ends.

This chain uses TRBV15 with TRBJ1-1; TRBD1 is a possible D gene (6 bases). Germline V gene data show CDR1 as LNHNV and CDR2 as YYDKDF (reference sequence). V lost 7 bases to trimming and J lost 3 bases, with 12 bases between them. There are 13 residues in the CDR3. CDR3 amino acids: CATNQGLYTEAFF. The CDR3 DNA reads TGTGCCACCAATCAGGGGCTATACACTGAAGCTTTCTTT.

This rearrangement joins TRBV6-1 to TRBJ1-2, with D possibly TRBD1 on 6 matching bases. V lost 7 bases and J 10 bases, leaving 16 bases between the germline ends. This CDR3 is built from 12 residues. Germline V gene data show CDR1 as MNHNS and CDR2 as SASEGT. The CDR3 loop reads CASNPGDHAYTF. Written as DNA, the CDR3 is TGTGCCAGCAACCCAGGGGATCATGCCTACACCTTC.

This clonotype showed up just a few times. The CDR3 loop reads CSVGLAGDGEQFF. In DNA form, the CDR3 reads TGCAGCGTTGGGCTAGCGGGAGATGGAGAGCAGTTCTTC. The rearrangement uses TRBV29-1 and TRBJ2-1; TRBD2 matches at 10 bases. This CDR3 is 13 amino acids long. The germline V gene encodes CDR1 SQVTM and CDR2 ANQGSEA. Germline trimming cut 4 bases from V and 10 bases from J; bases unmatched to any gene: 7.

This sequence joins TRBV27 and TRBJ2-5; no reliable D call. Germline loops: CDR1 MNHEY, CDR2 SMNVEV (reference sequence). The V end lost 4 bases, the J end lost 4 bases, and 13 bases lay between the germline ends. The CDR3 contains 14 residues. The CDR3 region is CASSSLNRGETQYF. As DNA, the CDR3 is TGTGCCAGCAGTTCGTTAAACAGAGGAGAGACCCAGTACTTC.

This clonotype was found a few times. The chain combines TRBV9 with TRBJ1-1; 7 nucleotides match TRBD1. The V gene's germline CDR1 is SGDLS and CDR2 YYNGEE. V lost 4 bases and J lost 4; bases outside the gene matches: 10. This CDR3 spans 15 amino acids. The CDR3 DNA reads as TGTGCCAGCAGCCTGTCGACAGGGAGTGTCACTGAAGCTTTCTTT. It specifies CASSLSTGSVTEAFF.

This clonotype was observed a handful of times. V gene TRBV7-9 combines with J gene TRBJ2-6, with TRBD2 matching 14 bases. CDR1 SEHNR and CDR2 FQNEAQ come from the germline V gene (reference sequence). The CDR3 has 21 amino acids. After removal of 5 bases from V and 0 bases from J, the junction contained 12 bases not matched to a gene. For the CDR3, the DNA is TGTGCCAGCAGCCCGGGACTAGCGGGAGCCCGGAACCCCTCTGGGGCCAACGTCCTGACTTTC. It encodes CASSPGLAGARNPSGANVLTF.

In DNA form, the CDR3 reads TGTGCCAGCAGTTACTCACAAACGTACTCGAACATTCAGTACTTC. This translates into CASSYSQTYSNIQYF. The genes are TRBV6-5 and TRBJ2-4, with D uncertain. This CDR3 contains 15 residues. CDR1 MNHEY and CDR2 SVGAGI come from the germline V gene. Trimming took off 0 bases at V and 7 bases at J, with 13 bases between the two ends.